The 5 T cell receptor beta chains below come from one sample, sequenced in a study of T cells after yellow fever vaccination. TCRdb re-called the 5' RACE reads with MiXCR, one entry per CDR3 protein. The sample lists over 85,000 distinct CDR3 sequences, about 8.4% occurring once. Material: CD8+ T cells not binding an NS4B(214-222) dextramer, sorted from PBMCs, obtained roughly 14 days after the first yellow fever vaccination. Source of these receptors: a young man who received the YFV17D yellow fever vaccine.

This clonotype was seen at least ten times. This sequence joins TRBV10-3 and TRBJ2-3; TRBD2 is a possible D gene (7 bases). V lost 10 bases to trimming and J lost 2 bases, with 22 bases between them. CDR1 and CDR2 from the germline V gene are ENHRY and SYGVKD. This CDR3 has 16 amino acids. The CDR3 here is CASKGRGGLITDTQYF. The DNA of the CDR3 is TGTGCCAGCAAGGGAAGGGGGGGCCTTATCACAGATACGCAGTATTTT.

The J gene is TRBJ2-3, the V gene TRBV7-6, with TRBD2 identical over 14 bases. This CDR3 comprises 18 residues. With 6 bases clipped from V and 4 bases from J, the junction kept 12 bases outside the gene matches. From germline, CDR1 is SGHVS and CDR2 FNYEAQ. The CDR3, as DNA: TGTGCCAGCAGATTTGGAGCCGGGACTAGCGGGGGCGCAGATACGCAGTATTTT. Translating it yields CASRFGAGTSGGADTQYF. The full variable domain, its missing parts supplied by reference TRBV7-6 and TRBJ2-3, is GAGVSQSPRYKVTKRGQDVALRCDPISGHVSLYWYRQALGQGPEFLTYFNYEAQQDKSGLPNDRFSAERPEGSISTLTIQRTEQRDSAMYRCASRFGAGTSGGADTQYFGPGTRLTVL.

This clonotype was seen a few times. The rearrangement links TRBV11-2 to TRBJ2-7; no definite D call. CDR3 length: 12 residues. The germline V gene has CDR1 SGHAT and CDR2 FQNNGV. Trimming removed 5 bases at V and 4 bases at J, with 9 bases between. The CDR3 sequence is CASSARAYEQYV. The CDR3 nucleotides are TGTGCCAGCAGCGCTAGGGCGTACGAGCAGTACGTC.

In its sample, this clonotype was seen many times. The V and J genes are TRBV6-4 and TRBJ2-1, with a tentative D call TRBD1 (5 bases). V lost 3 bases, J lost 2 bases, and 5 bases lay in between. The CDR3 is 13 residues long. Germline lookup yields CDR1 MRHNA and CDR2 SNTAGT. The CDR3 loop reads CASSEDTYNEQFF. The CDR3 DNA reads as TGTGCCAGCAGTGAGGACACCTACAATGAGCAGTTCTTC.

The genes are TRBV15 and TRBJ1-5, with D hard to call. Germline V gives CDR1 LNHNV, CDR2 YYDKDF (reference sequence). V was trimmed by 0 bases and J by 2 bases, leaving 23 bases between them. The CDR3 loop spans 20 amino acids. CDR3 amino acids: CATSRDRRGNELLGNQPQHF. CDR3 DNA sequence: TGTGCCACCAGCAGAGACCGGAGAGGGAACGAGTTATTGGGCAATCAGCCCCAGCATTTT.